This TCR beta chain was recovered during a study of shared clonotypes between healthy human individuals. Positive CCR7 selection of CD45RO-negative cells yielded the naive CD8 cells, and terminally differentiated effector memory CD45RA+ cells were excluded. V shed 0 bases, J shed 6 bases, and the junction held 7 bases outside the gene matches. Germline lookup yields CDR1 MNHNS and CDR2 SASEGT. The CDR3 runs 16 residues. A word on this clone: Its antigen is unknown.

General study points: Clonotype sharing among donors, it was expected, would be affected by sequencing depth. Estimated richness was generally greater in naive than memory subsets.

Assay used: immunoSEQ multiplex PCR; TCRdb lists only in-frame clones, some missing. Among about 1,800,000 clones listed, 85% to 95% were seen once. The source of this sequence is a man aged 18-30 years in good health. Material for sequencing was naive CD8+ T cells sorted from blood. The rearrangement joins TRBV6-1 to TRBJ2-1, with 8 bases aligning to TRBD1. CDR3 amino acids: CASSEADRVYSNEQFF. The CDR3 nucleotides read TGTGCCAGCAGTGAAGCGGACAGGGTGTACAGCAATGAGCAGTTCTTC.